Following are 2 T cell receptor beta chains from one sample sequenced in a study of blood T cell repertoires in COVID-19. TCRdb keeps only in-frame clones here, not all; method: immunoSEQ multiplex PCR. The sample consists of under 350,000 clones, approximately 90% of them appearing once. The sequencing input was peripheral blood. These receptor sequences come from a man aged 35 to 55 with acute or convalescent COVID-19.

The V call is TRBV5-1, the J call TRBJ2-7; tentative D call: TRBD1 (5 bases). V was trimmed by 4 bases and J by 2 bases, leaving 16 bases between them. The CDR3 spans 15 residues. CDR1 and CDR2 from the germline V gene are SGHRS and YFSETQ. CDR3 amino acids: CASSNGQQVAYEQYF. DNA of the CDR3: TGCGCCAGCAGCAACGGGCAACAGGTAGCCTACGAGCAGTACTTC.

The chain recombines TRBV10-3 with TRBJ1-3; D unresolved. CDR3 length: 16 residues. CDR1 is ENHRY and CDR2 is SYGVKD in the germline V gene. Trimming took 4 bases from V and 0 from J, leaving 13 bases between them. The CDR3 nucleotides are TGTGCCATCAGTGCGAAGACACCAAGCTCTGGAAACACCATATATTTT. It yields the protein CAISAKTPSSGNTIYF.